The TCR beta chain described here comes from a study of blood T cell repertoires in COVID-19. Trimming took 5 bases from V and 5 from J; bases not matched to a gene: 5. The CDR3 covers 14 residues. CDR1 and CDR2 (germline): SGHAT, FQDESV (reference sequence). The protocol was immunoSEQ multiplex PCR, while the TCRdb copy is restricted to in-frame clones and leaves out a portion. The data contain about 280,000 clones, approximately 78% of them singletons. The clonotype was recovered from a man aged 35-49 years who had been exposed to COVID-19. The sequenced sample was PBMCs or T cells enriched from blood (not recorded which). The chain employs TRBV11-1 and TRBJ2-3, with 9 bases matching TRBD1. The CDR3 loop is CASSDRGSGDTQYF. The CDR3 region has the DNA TGTGCCAGCAGCGACAGGGGGAGTGGAGATACGCAGTATTTT.